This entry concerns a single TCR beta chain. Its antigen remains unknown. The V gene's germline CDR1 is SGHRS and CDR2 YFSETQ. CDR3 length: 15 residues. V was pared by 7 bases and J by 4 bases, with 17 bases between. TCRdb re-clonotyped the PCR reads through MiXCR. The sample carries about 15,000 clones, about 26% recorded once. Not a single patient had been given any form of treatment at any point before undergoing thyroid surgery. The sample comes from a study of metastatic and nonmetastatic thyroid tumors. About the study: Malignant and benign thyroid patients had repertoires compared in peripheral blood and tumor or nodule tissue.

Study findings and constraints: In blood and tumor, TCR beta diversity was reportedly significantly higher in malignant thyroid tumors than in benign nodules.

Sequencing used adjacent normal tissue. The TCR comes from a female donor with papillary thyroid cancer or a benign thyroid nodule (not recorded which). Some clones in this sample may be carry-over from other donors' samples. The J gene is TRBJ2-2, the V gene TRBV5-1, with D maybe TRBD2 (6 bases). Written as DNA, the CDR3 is TGCGCCAGCGCAGGAGGGGAATGGGGCACCGGGGAGCTGTTTTTT. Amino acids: CASAGGEWGTGELFF. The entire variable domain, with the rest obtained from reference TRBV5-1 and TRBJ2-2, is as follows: KAGVTQTPRYLIKTRGQQVTLSCSPISGHRSVSWYQQTPGQGLQFLFEYFSETQRNKGNFPGRFSGRQFSNSRSEMNVSTLELGDSALYLCASAGGEWGTGELFFGEGSRLTVL.